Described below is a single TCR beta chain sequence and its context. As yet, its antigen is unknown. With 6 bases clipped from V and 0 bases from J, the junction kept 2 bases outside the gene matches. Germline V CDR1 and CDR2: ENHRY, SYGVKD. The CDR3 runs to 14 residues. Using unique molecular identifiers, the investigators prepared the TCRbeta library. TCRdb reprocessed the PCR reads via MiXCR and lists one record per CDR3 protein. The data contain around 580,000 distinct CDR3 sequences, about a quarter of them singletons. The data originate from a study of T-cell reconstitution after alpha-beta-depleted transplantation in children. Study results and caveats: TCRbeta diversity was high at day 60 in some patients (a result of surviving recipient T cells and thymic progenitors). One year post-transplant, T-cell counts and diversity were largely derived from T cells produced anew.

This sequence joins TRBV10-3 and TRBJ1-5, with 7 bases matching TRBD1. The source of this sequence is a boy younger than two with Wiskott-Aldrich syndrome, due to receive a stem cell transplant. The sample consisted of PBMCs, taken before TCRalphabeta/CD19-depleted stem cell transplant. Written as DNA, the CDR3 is TGTGCCATCAGCTCAGGGGGTAGCAATCAGCCCCAGCATTTT. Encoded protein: CAISSGGSNQPQHF.